Below, one TCR beta chain is given with its context. CDR3 length: 16 residues. In germline, CDR1 is MGHRA, CDR2 YSYEKL. Trimming stripped 3 bases from V and 1 base from J, with 15 bases between. The data stem from a study of long-term antiretroviral therapy in people with HIV. Across the whole study: Sampling started about a decade before the 2015 immediate-ART recommendation.

The assay used was immunoSEQ (version v3.0), run at survey level. Clones were sequenced by immunoSEQ multiplex PCR, and TCRdb holds only the in-frame ones, with some missing. The sample holds about 28,000 clones, around 84% seen once. The rearrangement uses TRBV4-1 and TRBJ1-1; maybe TRBD1 (6 bases). The source is a man aged 18 to 29 with HIV. The sample in question was unsorted PBMCs, obtained 0.4 years after starting antiretroviral therapy. CDR3 loop: CASSQGRGLENTEAFF. The CDR3 nucleotides read TGCGCCAGCAGCCAGGGACGGGGGCTCGAGAACACTGAAGCTTTCTTT.